This is a list of T cell receptor beta chains from one sample in a study of neoadjuvant anti-PD-1 for oral cavity cancer. TCRdb's table, derived via immunoSEQ multiplex PCR, lists solely in-frame clones and lacks some. The table shows 14,000 or so clones, with over 70% occurring only once. Sequencing was performed on PBMCs, taken after nivolumab (anti-PD-1) treatment. These receptors came from a person aged 35-79 years with oral cavity squamous cell carcinoma. Both conserved end residues are trimmed from each CDR3.

j_gene	v_gene	CDR3aa
TRBJ2-2	TRBV2	ASSPVGGTGELF
TRBJ1-2	TRBV30	AWSGGDRAIYGYT
TRBJ1-2	TRBV4-1	ASSQERQSYGYT
TRBJ1-1	TRBV13	ASQERIMNTEAF
TRBJ1-5	TRBV6-1	ASSEEGPPQPQH
TRBJ2-7	TRBV30	AWSRASYEQY
TRBJ1-3	TRBV5-1	ASSLVGRNSGNTIY
TRBJ2-3	TRBV7-8	ASSIKRLWTGPRADTQY
TRBJ2-3	TRBV30	AWVPGLAPTDTQY
TRBJ2-3	TRBV7-3	ASSLGQRGANTDTQY
TRBJ1-4	TRBV5-1	ASSLGGSTNEKLF
TRBJ1-2	TRBV9	ASSVREGYGYT
TRBJ1-4	TRBV7-2	ASCLSVGEKLF
TRBJ2-7	TRBV4-1	ASSRTVLRGALEQY
TRBJ1-5	TRBV7-2	ASSSKLGQPQH
TRBJ1-5	TRBV19	ASTPVSGKRQPQH
TRBJ1-2	TRBV11-2	ASSSLTQGLKGYT
TRBJ2-7	TRBV15	ATSRAAPWLEQY
TRBJ2-5	TRBV28	ARGRETQY
TRBJ2-7	TRBV11-1	ASSNRRKNYEQY
TRBJ2-2	TRBV9	ASSVELAGGPRPGELF
TRBJ1-1	TRBV19	ASSPGQGAMDTEAF
TRBJ1-2	TRBV7-2	ASSLIEGPSYGYT
TRBJ2-3	TRBV28	ASSLKGAGTDTQY
TRBJ2-7	TRBV10-3	AISELAGGQGEQY
TRBJ2-7	TRBV2	ASTRGQGMAYEQY
TRBJ2-2	TRBV27	ASRVGGPTGELF
TRBJ2-2	TRBV4-2	ASSQDTLGNTGELF
TRBJ1-1	TRBV11-2	ASSSLQGVRTEAF
TRBJ1-5	TRBV28	ASSFDLRTGGIPSNQPQH
TRBJ2-3	TRBV7-9	ASSSGQGASTDTQY
TRBJ1-2	TRBV13	ASSHGTGASYGYT
TRBJ1-5	TRBV7-2	ASSLESFGTGYQPQH
TRBJ2-3	TRBV11-2	ASSFYGDRGYTDTQY
TRBJ2-1	TRBV5-6	ASSLAWDGRGEQF
TRBJ2-7	TRBV7-8	ASTPGRLAYEQY
TRBJ1-5	TRBV6-1	ASSEGGHQPQH
TRBJ1-1	TRBV2	ATRPGARTEAF
TRBJ2-7	TRBV5-1	AKPRDQPYEQY
TRBJ2-2	TRBV7-9	ASSLEARWNTGELF
TRBJ2-7	TRBV19	ASSLGTRTSSYEQY
TRBJ2-7	TRBV6-5	ASSPHAGREQY
TRBJ2-3	TRBV5-1	ASSSGTDTQY
TRBJ2-1	TRBV11-1	ASSALQGSNNGQF
TRBJ2-3	TRBV5-1	ASSTTGADTQY
TRBJ1-2	TRBV5-4	ASSLANRGVSGYT
TRBJ1-2	TRBV5-8	ASSLLTGIDARGYT
TRBJ2-7	TRBV2	ASWPGSSYEQY